This paragraph reports one T cell receptor (beta chain). No antigen is known for it. No per-base quality is available; no much larger clone lies one base away. This entry comes from a study of T cell responses to AZD1222 COVID-19 vaccine (dated by TCRdb to the early 2020s). For context, the study as a whole: TCR sequencing covered 233 trial participants: 200 to 210 given two doses of AZD1222 and some 25 given two doses of MenACWY control vaccine. Trial participants were enrolled by age into 18-55, 56-69 and 70-plus year subgroups, with about 150, 28 and 57 TCR-sequenced participants respectively. What the work shows at the level of the full study, not this receptor alone: The whole spike protein was spanned by vaccine-associated CD4 TCRs, and dominant responses were seen in regions 160-218 and 743-854. Spike-specific TCR breadth and depth rose significantly after two AZD1222 doses compared with day 0 and with MenACWY recipients. Conclusions about previously exposed vaccinees are limited because only five to seven AZD1222 recipients were SARS-CoV-2 seropositive at baseline. Participants were mostly white British and included more females than males, and it was suggested by the authors that clonal diversity may have been underestimated. The 56-69-year group was small, and its depth increase did not reach significance, likely because of low power. Epitopes outside the regions mutated in the B.1.351 and B.1.1.7 variants were reportedly recognized by nearly half of the unique spike-specific TCRs. No day 14 peak-response samples were available, so repertoires were characterized only after the peak T cell response.

The CDR3 regions of human TCRbeta chains were analyzed by immunosequencing. Per the original workflow: TCRs in the repertoires were matched against a reference library of SARS-CoV-2-specific TCRs that had been generated with the MIRA antigen-specificity platform. Breadth was defined as the fraction of unique TCRs that were SARS-CoV-2-associated. Depth was defined as the fraction of total T cells that were SARS-CoV-2-associated. Using the MIRA data, each spike-specific TCR was assigned both to the spike region to which the TCR was reactive and to a CD4 or CD8 class. Log10-transformed breadth and depth values were compared by one-way ANOVA with Sidak's multiple comparisons tests. The immuneACCESS repertoire file appears here via TCRdb, limited to in-frame rearrangements. These files lack a portion of the clones; in checked studies, under half of the deficit traces to unresolved V genes, and the cause of the others is not known. V, J and clone size are taken as reported in that table, and D and trimming were inferred from the DNA itself. For this sample there are some 200,000 clones; about 93% appear just once. The ten biggest clones cover roughly 0.99% of the sample.

Including the terminal cysteine and phenylalanine, the CDR3 comprises 13 residues. Of the read, only the CDR3 DNA is kept; its 39 bases are in frame from base 1. V loses 10 bases of germline sequence and J loses 4 bases, and the interval between the two ends is 13 bases. CDR1 MNHEY and CDR2 SVGAGI were looked up in the germline V gene. The time point label, read with the paper, signifies: baseline before first vaccination. The treatment or condition label, read with the paper, signifies: meningococcal conjugate vaccine given as trial control. Samples from vaccinated people were obtained from the UK trials COV001 and COV002, which included a single-blind randomized controlled phase 2/3 trial of AZD1222 (ChAdOx1 nCoV-19) in healthy adults. For TCRbeta chain sequencing, PBMC samples were collected from trial participants at day 0 and at day 28 after the second dose.

Specimen: peripheral blood, collected on day 0 of MenACWY control vaccination. The rearranged segments are TRBV6-5 and TRBJ2-2, with no confidently assigned D gene. This sequence was found in an adult in good health. The DNA is TGTGCCATCCGGGCTATCGGCACCGGGGAGCTGTTTTTT. The translation is CAIRAIGTGELFF.